The sequence of this T cell receptor beta chain was determined in a study of vaccination and CD4 T cells after COVID-19. Of note for this clonotype: The target antigen is unknown.

Cultured CD4+ T cell DNA underwent sequencing with the Oncomine TCR Beta short-read assay. TCRdb called the PCR reads again in MiXCR, with one record for every CDR3 protein. The table shows about 19,000 distinct CDR3 sequences, with 31% occurring only once. V was trimmed by 3 bases and J by 0 bases, leaving 7 bases between them. There are 14 residues in the CDR3. CDR1 and CDR2 (germline): SGDLS, YYNGEE. Indicated treatment: approximately 10-day PBMC culture with coronavirus spike peptide pools or control peptides (ViraFEST assay). This TCR was sampled from a human donor with COVID-19. Sequenced material: cultured CD4+ T cells from blood. V and J are TRBV9 and TRBJ2-1; no definite D call. The CDR3 DNA reads as TGTGCCAGCAGCGAGGCGGCCTCCTACAATGAGCAGTTCTTC. Translating it yields CASSEAASYNEQFF.